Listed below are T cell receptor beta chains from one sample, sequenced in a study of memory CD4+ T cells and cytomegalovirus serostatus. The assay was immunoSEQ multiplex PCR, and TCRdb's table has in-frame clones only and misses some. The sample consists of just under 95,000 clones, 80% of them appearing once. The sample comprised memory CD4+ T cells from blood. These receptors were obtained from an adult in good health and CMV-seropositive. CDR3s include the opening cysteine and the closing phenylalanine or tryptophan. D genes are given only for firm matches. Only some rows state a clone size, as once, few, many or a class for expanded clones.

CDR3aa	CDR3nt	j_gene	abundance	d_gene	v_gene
CATYGSTGETQYF	TGCGCCACCTACGGTTCTACTGGGGAGACCCAGTACTTC	TRBJ2-5	-	-	TRBV5-1
CASSARQGASNQPQHF	TGTGCCAGTAGTGCACGACAGGGGGCGAGCAATCAGCCCCAGCATTTT	TRBJ1-5	-	TRBD1	TRBV19
CASSLRGGASGEAKNIQYF	TGTGCCAGCAGCTTGAGAGGAGGGGCTAGCGGGGAGGCCAAAAACATTCAGTACTTC	TRBJ2-4	-	TRBD2	TRBV7-3
CASSFGETQYF	TGTGCCAGCAGCTTTGGTGAGACCCAGTACTTC	TRBJ2-5	once	-	TRBV7-6
CASSFSGQGAFEQYF	TGCGCCAGCAGCTTTTCTGGACAGGGGGCCTTCGAGCAGTACTTC	TRBJ2-7	-	TRBD1	TRBV5-1
CASSILLAGEGNEQFF	TGCGCCAGCAGCATCCTACTAGCGGGAGAGGGTAATGAGCAGTTCTTC	TRBJ2-1	-	TRBD2	TRBV5-1
CASSETGSYEQYF	TGTGCCAGCAGCGAAACAGGTTCCTACGAGCAGTACTTC	TRBJ2-7	-	-	TRBV7-9
CASSPSESARSYGYTF	TGTGCCAGCAGCCCCTCCGAATCGGCGAGATCATATGGCTACACCTTC	TRBJ1-2	-	-	TRBV9
CAIRGSRELFF	TGTGCCATCAGAGGGAGCCGGGAGCTGTTTTTT	TRBJ2-2	-	-	TRBV10-3
CASSQGAGLDGDQPQHF	TGCGCCAGCAGCCAAGGAGCAGGGCTTGATGGGGATCAGCCCCAGCATTTT	TRBJ1-5	-	-	TRBV4-3
CASRSGQTDYGYTF	TGCGCCAGCAGGTCCGGACAGACCGACTATGGCTACACCTTC	TRBJ1-2	-	-	TRBV5-1